The T cell receptor beta chain under discussion was sequenced for a study of identical twins. About this clonotype: Its antigen is as yet unknown.

The CDR3 is 15 amino acids. The germline gives CDR1 KGHSH, CDR2 LQKENI. V gave up 5 bases and J gave up 0 bases, with 13 bases separating them. Overall study results and limits: Excess low generation probability was seen in twin-shared out-of-frame alpha sequences. Beta out-of-frame sequences showed weaker excess twin sharing.

Addition of a universal primer site occurred through template switching, and cDNA carried unique molecular identifiers. One entry per CDR3 protein, called by TCRdb with MiXCR from the 5' RACE reads. The sample has about 530,000 distinct CDR3 sequences, 13% to 15% seen once. This sample also appeared in a second study, on yellow fever vaccine responses in identical twins.

Sequencing was done on a sample of CD4+ T cells sorted from blood. This TCR derives from a woman under 30 in good health. The rearrangement links TRBV18 to TRBJ1-1, with D possibly matching TRBD1 (6 bases). The chain's CDR3 is CASSELRGMNTEAFF. CDR3 sequence (DNA): TGTGCCAGCTCAGAATTAAGGGGGATGAACACTGAAGCTTTCTTT.